This T cell receptor (beta chain) was recorded in a study of regulatory T cells in long-lasting Graves disease. The table lists this clonotype with many counts. The target antigen is unknown. Germline CDR1 SGHRS, CDR2 YFSETQ. This CDR3 comprises 15 residues. V lost 1 base and J lost 4, with 13 bases in between. Construction of the TCR beta libraries employed iRepertoire HTBI primers in conjunction with Arm-PCR of CDR3 regions. TCRdb called the multiplex PCR reads again in MiXCR, with one record for every CDR3 protein. The sample carries around 500,000 distinct CDR3 sequences, 15% to 20% recorded once. Study conclusions and caveats: In persistent patients, shared public clonotypes (roughly 3,000) outnumbered those in new patients (around 1,000).

Time point described: newly diagnosed GD, antithyroid drugs for less than 3 months. The TCR library was made from RNA extracted from PBMCs. These data were likewise used in another study, on T cells in Graves' hyperthyroidism and ophthalmopathy. That source reports: A model of 13 V-J pairs discriminated ophthalmopathy from stable hyperthyroidism.

Source: peripheral blood mononuclear cells (PBMCs), taken at new diagnosis, from a patient treated with antithyroid drugs. The clonotype comes from a woman aged 35-60 years with Graves disease. The rearrangement uses TRBV5-1 and TRBJ2-3; D might be TRBD2 (6 bases). This chain's CDR3 is CASSLRGNNADTQYF. The CDR3 coding sequence is TGCGCCAGCAGCTTGCGGGGGAACAATGCAGATACGCAGTATTTT.